This T cell receptor (beta chain) was retrieved from a study of T cell responses to AZD1222 COVID-19 vaccine. General study results and limits: Repertoires were obtained solely post-peak T cell response.

Trimming cost V 1 base and J 4 bases, with 13 bases left between them. Per germline, CDR1 SGHDN and CDR2 FVKESK. This CDR3 is built from 15 residues. The repertoire was sequenced with immunoSEQ multiplex PCR; TCRdb's copy has only in-frame clones and lacks some. The sample holds approximately 180,000 clones; roughly 93% are singletons and the top ten take about 1%. In this sample, this clone turned up once. Its antigen remains unknown. This chain uses TRBV14 with TRBJ1-2, with no clear D. The sequenced sample was peripheral blood, obtained 28 days after the second dose of the MenACWY control vaccine. This TCR came from an adult who received the MenACWY meningococcal vaccine as a control. CDR3: CASSQVGSSSYGYTF. For the CDR3, the DNA is TGTGCCAGCAGCCAAGTGGGCAGTTCCTCCTATGGCTACACCTTC. Full variable domain (outside the CDR3, taken from reference TRBV14 and TRBJ1-2): EAGVTQFPSHSVIEKGQTVTLRCDPISGHDNLYWYRRVMGKEIKFLLHFVKESKQDESGMPNNRFLAERTGGTYSTLKVQPAELEDSGVYFCASSQVGSSSYGYTFGSGTRLTVV.